Listed below are T cell receptor beta chains from one sample, sequenced in a study of Ad26.COV2.S vaccination and SARS-CoV-2 variants. The repertoire was sequenced with immunoSEQ multiplex PCR; TCRdb's copy has only in-frame clones and lacks some. Of just under 250,000 clones listed, more than 75% were seen once; the top ten hold about 11%. The source was peripheral blood, collected in a trial of Ad26.COV2.S vaccine versus placebo. The receptors originated from a person aged 18 to 59 who received the Ad26.COV2.S COVID-19 vaccine or a placebo. Both conserved end residues are part of each CDR3. A D gene is named only where the DNA matches it firmly. The size of a clone is reported for some rows only, either as once, few or many, or as a class for expanded clones.

TRBV12-5,-,TRBJ2-1,-,TGTGCTAGTGGACGAGACAGCCAGCTTAACAATGAGCAGTTCTTC,CASGRDSQLNNEQFF
TRBV10-3,-,TRBJ1-1,-,TGTGCCATCAGTGAGTCCGCTGAAGCTTTCTTT,CAISESAEAFF
TRBV15,-,TRBJ1-3,-,TGTGCCACCAGCAGAGTACGACAGGACTCTGGAAACACCATATATTTT,CATSRVRQDSGNTIYF
TRBV2,-,TRBJ2-1,-,TGTGCCAGCCGTAGGAGGGGGGGCTCTGGGCCTTACAATGAGCAGTTCTTC,CASRRRGGSGPYNEQFF
TRBV18,-,TRBJ2-2,once,TGTGCCAGCTCACCCAACACCGGGGAGCTGTTTTTT,CASSPNTGELFF
TRBV10-3,-,TRBJ2-3,-,TGTGCCATCAGTTCCCAGGGGAGCACAGATACGCAGTATTTT,CAISSQGSTDTQYF
TRBV18,-,TRBJ1-1,-,TGTGCCAGCTCTCCCGGGACGGTTAACACTGAAGCTTTCTTT,CASSPGTVNTEAFF
TRBV7-2,-,TRBJ2-5,-,TGTGCCAGCAGCTTAGCGCGGGGAGCCGTAGAGACCCAGTACTTC,CASSLARGAVETQYF
TRBV5-1,-,TRBJ1-1,once,TGCGCCAGCAGCTTGGTTGGCGGGGGAACTGAAGCTTTCTTT,CASSLVGGGTEAFF
TRBV7-2,TRBD1,TRBJ1-2,-,TGTGCCAGCAGTGTAGACAGGGGGCGGGAAAATGGCTACACCTTC,CASSVDRGRENGYTF
TRBV5-1,-,TRBJ2-1,-,TGCGCCAGCAGCTTGGATGTCATCTACAATGAGCAGTTCTTC,CASSLDVIYNEQFF
TRBV3-1/TRBV3-2,-,TRBJ2-2,-,TGTGCCAGCAGCCAAGGCAGGGGGGCCGGTACCGGGGAGCTGTTTTTT,CASSQGRGAGTGELFF
TRBV14,-,TRBJ1-6,few,TGTGCCAGCAGCCACTGGGGGTTGAATTCACCCCTCCACTTT,CASSHWGLNSPLHF
TRBV7-6,-,TRBJ2-2,-,TGTGCCAGCAACCGAGGGGCCTCGGGGTCGAACACCGGGGAGCTGTTTTTT,CASNRGASGSNTGELFF
TRBV29-1,-,TRBJ2-1,-,TGCAGCGTCTCCGAGGGGTGGTCCTACAATGAGCAGTTCTTC,CSVSEGWSYNEQFF
TRBV10-3,TRBD1,TRBJ1-5,-,TGTGCCATCAGTGAGGGACAGGGGGCAGGGGGCAATCAGCCCCAGCATTTT,CAISEGQGAGGNQPQHF
TRBV18,-,TRBJ1-3,-,TGTGCCAGCTCACCTGGTCGGTCTAACTCTGGAAACACCATATATTTT,CASSPGRSNSGNTIYF
TRBV27,-,TRBJ2-1,once,TGTGCCAGCAGTTTCGACGGGACGCCCAACAATGAGCAGTTCTTC,CASSFDGTPNNEQFF
TRBV7-9,TRBD2,TRBJ2-7,once,TGTGCCAGCAGGTCCGGGGGGTCGACCTACGAGCAGTACTTC,CASRSGGSTYEQYF
TRBV4-1,-,TRBJ2-7,-,TGCGCCAGCAGCCATGCTGGGGGCGGAAGCTCCTACGAGCAGTACTTC,CASSHAGGGSSYEQYF
TRBV5-5,-,TRBJ2-7,-,TGTGCCAGCAGCCCCACAGGAGTAGGGGTGCAGTACTTC,CASSPTGVGVQYF
TRBV27,TRBD1,TRBJ1-5,-,TGTGCCAGCAGTATAGGGACAGGGGCAAGCAATCAGCCCCAGCATTTT,CASSIGTGASNQPQHF
TRBV7-6,TRBD2,TRBJ2-1,-,TGTGCCAGCAGCCCCGGACTAGCGGGAGGTGTTGAGCAGTTCTTC,CASSPGLAGGVEQFF
TRBV9,-,TRBJ2-7,-,TGTGCCAGCAGCGCTCATGCGGAGTGGTTCGCCTACGAGCAGTACTTC,CASSAHAEWFAYEQYF
TRBV27,TRBD1,TRBJ2-7,-,TGTGCCAGCAGTTCAATTGGGACAGGGAGGTTGGAGCAGTACTTC,CASSSIGTGRLEQYF
TRBV5-1,TRBD2,TRBJ2-5,-,TGCGCCAGCAGCTGGGGACTAGCGGGGGGAGAGACCCAGTACTTC,CASSWGLAGGETQYF